This TCR beta chain appears in the sequencing data of a study of early stage breast cancer tumors. Overall study: Most of the 16 invasive tumors were ER+, PR+ and HER2-. The study, taken as a whole, reports: Tumors had approximately 2.4-fold higher T cell density than normal breast. Bulk DNA sequencing of unsorted cells missed chain pairing and markers.

The protocol was immunoSEQ multiplex PCR, while the TCRdb copy is restricted to in-frame clones and leaves out a portion. The sample contains roughly 56,000 clones, 60% to 85% of which appear only once. In germline, CDR1 is SGHTA, CDR2 FQGNSA. This CDR3 contains 16 residues. The V gene lost 0 bases and the J gene lost 2 bases, with 11 bases spanning the gap. Points on this clone: As yet, its antigen is unknown.

The chain is built from TRBV7-2 and TRBJ2-1; D remains ambiguous. The sample comprised blood. This receptor was obtained from a person in their twenties or thirties with breast cancer. In DNA form, the CDR3 reads TGTGCCAGCAGCTTAGCGCCGATCTCCCCCTACAATGAGCAGTTCTTC. Its translation is CASSLAPISPYNEQFF.